A single sample is the source of the 27 T cell receptor beta chains below, sequenced in a study of beta chain features in type 1 diabetes. Isolated RNA was reverse transcribed in full, so expressed TCRB transcripts were sequenced. The method was immunoSEQ multiplex PCR; TCRdb's version includes in-frame clones alone and lacks a portion of them. The sample has under 500,000 clones, about 30% seen once. The sequenced sample consisted of naive CD4+ T cells from blood. The receptor set was obtained from a man aged 18 to 30 in good health.

V and J are TRBV11-2 and TRBJ2-5; D not resolved. The ends were cut back, 3 bases at V and 2 bases at J, with 10 bases in the middle. Looked up from germline, CDR1 is SGHAT and CDR2 is FQNNGV. The CDR3 consists of 14 residues. The CDR3 loop reads CASSLVLEQETQYF. In DNA form, the CDR3 reads TGTGCCAGCAGCTTGGTCCTAGAGCAAGAGACCCAGTACTTC.

This clone was found a few times. The rearrangement uses TRBV4-1 and TRBJ1-1; 7 bases map to TRBD1. Germline CDR1 MGHRA, CDR2 YSYEKL. This CDR3 spans 14 amino acids. V lost 2 bases to trimming and J lost 4 bases; unmatched junction nucleotides: 4. DNA for the CDR3: TGCGCCAGCAGCCAAATGGGGACAGCCACTGAAGCTTTCTTT. Amino acid sequence: CASSQMGTATEAFF.

The DNA for the CDR3 is TGCAGCGGCGGGGGAGGTGGACCAGATACGCAGTATTTT. Translated: CSGGGGGPDTQYF. V and J are TRBV29-1 and TRBJ2-3, with 7 bases identical to TRBD2. CDR3 length equals 13 residues. The germline V gene has CDR1 SQVTM and CDR2 ANQGSEA. V lost 7 bases, J lost 4 bases, and 8 bases stayed unmatched.

This clone was seen only once. The rearrangement uses TRBV28 and TRBJ2-1, with TRBD1 matching 7 bases. The CDR3 has 14 amino acids. V lost 6 bases, J lost 12 bases, and 14 bases stayed unmatched. Germline loops: CDR1 MDHEN, CDR2 SYDVKM. DNA of the CDR3: TGTGCCAGCAGCCCACCGGACAGGCCCCAAGGGCAGTTCTTC. Amino acids: CASSPPDRPQGQFF. The whole variable domain, remainder taken from reference TRBV28 and TRBJ2-1, is DVKVTQSSRYLVKRTGEKVFLECVQDMDHENMFWYRQDPGLGLRLIYFSYDVKMKEKGDIPEGYSVSREKKERFSLILESASTNQTSMYLCASSPPDRPQGQFFGPGTRLTVL.

The chain recombines TRBV7-3 with TRBJ2-1, with TRBD2 identical over 10 bases. Germline trimming cut 4 bases from V and 1 base from J; bases unmatched to any gene: 4. CDR1 is SGHTA, CDR2 FQGTGA, per germline. The CDR3 has 16 amino acids. The CDR3 loop is CASSSGLAASYNEQFF. The CDR3 DNA reads TGTGCCAGCAGCTCCGGACTAGCGGCTTCCTACAATGAGCAGTTCTTC.

The CDR3 protein is CASSDQGQANYGYTF. DNA of the CDR3: TGTGCCAGCAGTGATCAAGGACAGGCGAACTATGGCTACACCTTC. V gene TRBV25-1 combines with J gene TRBJ1-2, with 7 bases that match TRBD1. CDR1 and CDR2 (germline): MGHDK, SYGVNS. Unmatched junction bases numbered 6, after V lost 3 bases and J lost 2 bases. CDR3 length: 15 amino acids.

CDR3 bases: TGTGCCTGGAGTGCCCGCCACGAGCAGTACTTC. It codes for CAWSARHEQYF. This sequence joins TRBV30 and TRBJ2-7, with unresolved D. The CDR3 sequence is 11 residues long. Per germline, CDR1 GTSNPN and CDR2 SVGIG (reference sequence). Between the trimmed V and J ends, which lost 1 base and 5 bases, there was a span of 6 bases.

The chain is built from TRBV6-6 and TRBJ2-7, with D possibly TRBD1 on 7 matching bases. The CDR3 sequence is 14 residues long. The V and J ends lost 6 bases and 2 bases respectively, with 14 bases between them. The germline V gene encodes CDR1 MNHNY and CDR2 SVGAGI (reference sequence). CDR3 DNA: TGTGCCAGCAGGCGGGACAGACAGACCTACGAGCAGTACTTC. This sequence encodes CASRRDRQTYEQYF.

The chain has TRBV7-2 and TRBJ2-1, with TRBD2 identical over 10 bases. Germline V CDR1 and CDR2: SGHTA, FQGNSA. The CDR3 is 18 residues long. The V gene end was trimmed by 0 bases and the J gene end by 6 bases; junction bases not matched to a gene: 11. The DNA of the CDR3 is TGTGCCAGCAGCTTAGCTCACCTCGGGCTAGCGGGAGTCAATGAGCAGTTCTTC. Translating gives CASSLAHLGLAGVNEQFF.

This clone showed up just a few times. CDR3 protein: CSVGTIPYNEQFF. The CDR3 DNA sequence: TGCAGCGTTGGGACTATTCCCTACAATGAGCAGTTCTTC. V usage is TRBV29-1 and J usage is TRBJ2-1; D is possibly TRBD2 (6 bases). Germline V CDR1 and CDR2: SQVTM, ANQGSEA. This CDR3 is built from 13 residues. The germline V and J ends were trimmed by 4 bases and 2 bases, with 9 bases remaining between them.

This clone has a handful of counts. J is TRBJ1-1 and V is TRBV7-2, with no clear D. Trimming shortened V by 6 bases and J by 0 bases, and 8 bases separated the two germline ends. The CDR3 contains 13 residues. Germline V gene sequence: CDR1 SGHTA, CDR2 FQGNSA. CDR3 amino acids: CASRAGMNTEAFF. The DNA of the CDR3 is TGTGCCAGCAGGGCAGGCATGAACACTGAAGCTTTCTTT.

This clone was observed a handful of times. The chain combines TRBV15 with TRBJ1-5; 7 bases are a match to TRBD1. Germline V lookup: CDR1 LNHNV, CDR2 YYDKDF (reference sequence). The CDR3 consists of 16 residues. The V gene end was trimmed by 0 bases and the J gene end by 3 bases; junction bases not matched to a gene: 5. The CDR3 nucleotides read TGTGCCACCAGCAGAGATCTGGGACAGTTCAATCAGCCCCAGCATTTT. Encoded protein: CATSRDLGQFNQPQHF. Based on the CDR3 plus reference TRBV15 and TRBJ1-5, the full variable domain is DAMVIQNPRYQVTQFGKPVTLSCSQTLNHNVMYWYQQKSSQAPKLLFHYYDKDFNNEADTPDNFQSRRPNTSFCFLDIRSPGLGDTAMYLCATSRDLGQFNQPQHFGDGTRLSIL.

The rearrangement links TRBV7-9 to TRBJ2-5, with 8 bases fitting TRBD1. The V gene end was trimmed by 5 bases and the J gene end by 5 bases; junction bases not matched to a gene: 7. Germline V CDR1 and CDR2: SEHNR, FQNEAQ (reference sequence). The CDR3 runs to 14 residues. The CDR3 nucleotides are TGTGCCAGCAGCACCACAGGGGGGTCGGAGACCCAGTACTTC. Its protein is CASSTTGGSETQYF.

The genes are TRBV7-9 and TRBJ2-3; D unclear. V was shortened by 9 bases and J by 0 bases, with 7 bases between the two germline ends. The germline gives CDR1 SEHNR, CDR2 FQNEAQ (reference sequence). The CDR3 is 12 amino acids. CDR3 coding DNA: TGTGCCAGTCTACCTAGCACAGATACGCAGTATTTT. As protein: CASLPSTDTQYF.

CDR3 sequence: CASQWTASTDTQYF. CDR3 sequence (DNA): TGTGCCAGCCAGTGGACAGCTAGCACAGATACGCAGTATTTT. The rearrangement links TRBV6-5 to TRBJ2-3, with D perhaps matching TRBD1 (6 bases). In germline, CDR1 is MNHEY, CDR2 SVGAGI. The length of the CDR3 is 14 residues. V lost 8 bases and J lost 0, with 12 bases in between.

The gene calls are TRBV15 and TRBJ2-3, with 7 positions matching TRBD2. The V gene end was trimmed by 5 bases and the J gene end by 2 bases; junction bases not matched to a gene: 10. The CDR3 has 16 residues. Germline values: CDR1 LNHNV, CDR2 YYDKDF (reference sequence). The CDR3 loop reads CATSPLGLRATDTQYF. CDR3 sequence (DNA): TGTGCCACCAGCCCTCTGGGACTACGCGCCACAGATACGCAGTATTTT.

This clone was detected a few times. V usage is TRBV9 and J usage is TRBJ1-5; TRBD1 aligns across 7 bases. Looked up from germline, CDR1 is SGDLS and CDR2 is YYNGEE. Trimming removed 4 bases from V and 2 bases from J; junction bases left unmatched: 3. This CDR3 contains 14 residues. The CDR3 protein is CASSSGTGNQPQHF. CDR3 bases: TGTGCCAGCAGCTCCGGGACAGGCAATCAGCCCCAGCATTTT.

The table lists this clone with a few counts. The chain has TRBV7-2 and TRBJ2-5; tentatively, D is TRBD1 or TRBD2 (5 bases each). Germline V gene data show CDR1 as SGHTA and CDR2 as FQGNSA. V shed 6 bases and J shed 5 bases, with 16 bases lying between them. The CDR3 extends over 14 amino acids. CDR3 nucleotides: TGTGCCAGCAGTCCCGAAACGTGGGGGGAGACCCAGTACTTC. Its protein is CASSPETWGETQYF.

The chain links TRBV28 to TRBJ2-3; maybe TRBD2 (5 bases). V shed 3 bases and J shed 8 bases, with 18 bases lying between them. The CDR3 is 15 amino acids. Germline CDR1 reads MDHEN; CDR2 reads SYDVKM. In DNA form, the CDR3 reads TGTGCCAGCAGTTTTATCAGTGCCGGAGGACTTACGCAGTATTTT. It translates to CASSFISAGGLTQYF.

This rearrangement joins TRBV10-3 to TRBJ1-1; D gene uncertain. Per the germline V gene, CDR1 is ENHRY and CDR2 is SYGVKD. With 6 bases removed from V and 3 bases from J, the gap between germline ends came to 11 bases. The CDR3 totals 13 residues. The CDR3 sequence: CAIRDRADTEAFF. The CDR3 nucleotides are TGTGCCATCAGGGACCGAGCAGACACTGAAGCTTTCTTT.

The V call is TRBV25-1, the J call TRBJ2-7; no firm D call. The germline V gene encodes CDR1 MGHDK and CDR2 SYGVNS. The CDR3 covers 13 residues. Deletions cut 7 bases from V and 2 bases from J, with 12 bases between. The CDR3 sequence: CASMAAGPYEQYF. The CDR3 DNA reads as TGTGCCAGCATGGCGGCAGGACCCTACGAGCAGTACTTC.

This clone was picked up a small number of times. Additional DNA sequences in this sample encode the identical CDR3. J is TRBJ2-7 and V is TRBV9, with D possibly matching TRBD2 (5 bases). The ends were cut back, 1 base at V and 0 bases at J, with 8 bases in the middle. Germline V gene lookup returns CDR1 SGDLS and CDR2 YYNGEE. This CDR3 is 14 amino acids long. CDR3 sequence reads: CASSVRDYSYEQYF. The CDR3 region has the DNA TGTGCCAGCAGCGTAAGAGACTACTCCTACGAGCAGTACTTC.

This chain joins TRBV7-9 and TRBJ2-3; D possibly matches TRBD1 or TRBD2 (6 bases each). The V end was cut by 4 bases, the J end by 4 bases, with 15 bases between. CDR3 size: 15 residues. The V gene's germline CDR1 is SEHNR and CDR2 FQNEAQ (reference sequence). The CDR3 DNA reads as TGTGCCAGCAGCTACAAGGGGGGAGGAGCAGATACGCAGTATTTT. It encodes CASSYKGGGADTQYF. The full variable domain, with the rest looked up from reference TRBV7-9 and TRBJ2-3, is DTGVSQNPRHKITKRGQNVTFRCDPISEHNRLYWYRQTLGQGPEFLTYFQNEAQLEKSRLLSDRFSAERPKGSFSTLEIQRTEQGDSAMYLCASSYKGGGADTQYFGPGTRLTVL.

This clone has a handful of counts. V and J are TRBV7-9 and TRBJ2-2; D is unclear. The V gene's germline CDR1 is SEHNR and CDR2 FQNEAQ (reference sequence). The ends were cut back, 6 bases at V and 3 bases at J, with 11 bases in the middle. The CDR3 is 14 residues long. The CDR3 sequence: CASSSDTYTGELFF. The CDR3 region has the DNA TGTGCCAGCAGTTCCGACACTTACACCGGGGAGCTGTTTTTT.

The J gene is TRBJ1-5, the V gene TRBV4-2; D call uncertain. V was shortened by 0 bases and J by 4 bases, with 10 bases between the two germline ends. The V gene's germline CDR1 is LGHNA and CDR2 YNFKEQ. The CDR3 is 15 amino acids. CDR3 protein: CASSQEADTNQPQHF. CDR3 DNA: TGTGCCAGCAGCCAAGAGGCAGATACTAATCAGCCCCAGCATTTT.

The rearrangement links TRBV30 to TRBJ2-3; 8 positions agree with TRBD1. The CDR3 covers 15 residues. Per germline, CDR1 GTSNPN and CDR2 SVGIG (reference sequence). The trim removed 7 bases at V and 0 bases at J, leaving 9 bases unmatched. CDR3 coding DNA: TGTGCCTTCACGACAGGGGTCGCTAGCACAGATACGCAGTATTTT. Amino acid sequence: CAFTTGVASTDTQYF.

The gene calls are TRBV7-2 and TRBJ1-4; tentatively, D is TRBD1 (5 bases). The germline gives CDR1 SGHTA, CDR2 FQGNSA. The length of the CDR3 is 15 residues. The V end lost 5 bases, the J end lost 6 bases, and 16 bases lay between the germline ends. In nucleotides, the CDR3 is TGTGCCAGCAGCCAAAGGCCAGGGAGAGATGAAAAACTGTTTTTT. The encoded protein is CASSQRPGRDEKLFF.